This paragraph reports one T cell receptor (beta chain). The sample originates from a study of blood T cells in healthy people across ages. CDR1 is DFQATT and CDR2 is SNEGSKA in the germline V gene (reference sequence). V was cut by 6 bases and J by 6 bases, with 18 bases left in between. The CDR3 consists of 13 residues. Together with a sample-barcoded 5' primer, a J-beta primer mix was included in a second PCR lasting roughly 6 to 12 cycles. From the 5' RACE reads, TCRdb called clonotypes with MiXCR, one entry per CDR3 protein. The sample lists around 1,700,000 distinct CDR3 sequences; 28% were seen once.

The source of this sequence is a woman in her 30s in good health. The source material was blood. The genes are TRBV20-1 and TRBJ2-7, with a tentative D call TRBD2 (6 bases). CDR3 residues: CSAPETSQGEQYF. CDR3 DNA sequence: TGCAGTGCCCCAGAGACTAGTCAAGGCGAGCAGTACTTC.